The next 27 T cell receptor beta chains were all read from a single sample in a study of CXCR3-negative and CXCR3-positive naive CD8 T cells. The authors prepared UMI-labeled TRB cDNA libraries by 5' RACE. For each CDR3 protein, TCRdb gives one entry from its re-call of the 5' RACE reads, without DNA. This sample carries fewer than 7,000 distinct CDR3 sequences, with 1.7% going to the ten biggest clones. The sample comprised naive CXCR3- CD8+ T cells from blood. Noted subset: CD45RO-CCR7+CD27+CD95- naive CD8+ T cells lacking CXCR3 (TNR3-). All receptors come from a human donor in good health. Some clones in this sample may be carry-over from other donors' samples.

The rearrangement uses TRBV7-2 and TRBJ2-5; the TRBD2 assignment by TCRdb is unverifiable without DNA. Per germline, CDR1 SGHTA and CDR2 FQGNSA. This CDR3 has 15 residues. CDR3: CASSLAAGGSETQYF.

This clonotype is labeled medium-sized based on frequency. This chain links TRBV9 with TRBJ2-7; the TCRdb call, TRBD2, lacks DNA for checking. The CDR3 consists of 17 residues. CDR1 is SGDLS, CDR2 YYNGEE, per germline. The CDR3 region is CASSPSVGTSLIYEQYF.

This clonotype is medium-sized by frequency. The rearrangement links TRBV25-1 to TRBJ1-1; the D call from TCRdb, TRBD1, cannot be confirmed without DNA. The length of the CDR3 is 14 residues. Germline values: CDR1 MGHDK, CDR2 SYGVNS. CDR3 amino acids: CASMNDRYHTEAFF. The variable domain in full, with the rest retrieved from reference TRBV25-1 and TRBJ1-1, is EADIYQTPRYLVIGTGKKITLECSQTMGHDKMYWYQQDPGMELHLIHYSYGVNSTEKGDLSSESTVSRIRTEHFPLTLESARPSHTSQYLCASMNDRYHTEAFFGQGTRLTVV.

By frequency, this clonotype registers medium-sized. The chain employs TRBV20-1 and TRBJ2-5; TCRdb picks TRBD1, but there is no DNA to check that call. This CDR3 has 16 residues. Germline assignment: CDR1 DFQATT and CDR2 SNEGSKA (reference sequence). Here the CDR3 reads CSARDLDRTTQETQYF.

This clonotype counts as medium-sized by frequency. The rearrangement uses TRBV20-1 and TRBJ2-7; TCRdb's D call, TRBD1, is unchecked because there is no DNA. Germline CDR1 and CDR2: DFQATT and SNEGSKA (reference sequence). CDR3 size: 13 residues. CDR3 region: CSVTGTGNYEQYF.

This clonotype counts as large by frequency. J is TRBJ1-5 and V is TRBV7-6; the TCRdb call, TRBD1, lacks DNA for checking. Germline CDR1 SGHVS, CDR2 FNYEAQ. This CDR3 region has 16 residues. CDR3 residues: CASSLRQGYSNQPQHF.

CDR3 amino acids: CASSLGTGAHEQYF. The chain carries TRBV5-1 and TRBJ2-7. CDR1 and CDR2 (germline): SGHRS, YFSETQ. CDR3 size: 14 residues.

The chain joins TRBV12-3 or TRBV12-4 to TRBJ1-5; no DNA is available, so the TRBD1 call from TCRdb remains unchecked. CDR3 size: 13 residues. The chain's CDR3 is CASSHTGDQPQHF.

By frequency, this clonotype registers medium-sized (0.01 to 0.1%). CDR3 in amino acids: CASSPATGDYNQPQHF. The V gene is TRBV11-2, the J gene TRBJ1-5; TCRdb proposes TRBD1, but this gene call is untestable without DNA. CDR3 size: 16 residues. From germline, CDR1 is SGHAT and CDR2 FQNNGV.

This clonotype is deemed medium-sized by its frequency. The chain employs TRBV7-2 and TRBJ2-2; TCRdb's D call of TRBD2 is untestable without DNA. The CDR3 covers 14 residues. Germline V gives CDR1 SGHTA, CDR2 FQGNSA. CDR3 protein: CASSWRDIGGELFF.

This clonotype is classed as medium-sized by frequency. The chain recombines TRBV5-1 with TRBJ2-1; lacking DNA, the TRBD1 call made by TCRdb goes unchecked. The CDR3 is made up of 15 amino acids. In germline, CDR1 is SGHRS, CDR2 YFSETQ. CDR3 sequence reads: CASSLGGQDYNEQFF.

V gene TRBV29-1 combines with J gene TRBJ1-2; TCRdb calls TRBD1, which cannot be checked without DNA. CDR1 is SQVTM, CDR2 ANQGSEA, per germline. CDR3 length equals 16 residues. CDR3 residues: CSVEDRAPRGSYGYTF.

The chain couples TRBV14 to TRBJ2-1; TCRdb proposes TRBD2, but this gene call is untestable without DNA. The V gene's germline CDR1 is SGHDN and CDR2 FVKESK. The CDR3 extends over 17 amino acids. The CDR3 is CASSPGTSGSTYNEQFF.

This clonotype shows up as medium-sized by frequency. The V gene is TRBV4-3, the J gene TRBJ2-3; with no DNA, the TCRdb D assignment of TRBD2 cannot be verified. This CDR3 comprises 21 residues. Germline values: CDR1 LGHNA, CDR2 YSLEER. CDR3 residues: CASSLYVQGQGGLAGEDTQYF.

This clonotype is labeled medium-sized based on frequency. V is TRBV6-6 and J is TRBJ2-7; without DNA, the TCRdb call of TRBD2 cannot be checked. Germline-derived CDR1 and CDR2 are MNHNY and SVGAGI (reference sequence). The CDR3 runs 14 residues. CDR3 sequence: CASSHTSGRNEQYF.

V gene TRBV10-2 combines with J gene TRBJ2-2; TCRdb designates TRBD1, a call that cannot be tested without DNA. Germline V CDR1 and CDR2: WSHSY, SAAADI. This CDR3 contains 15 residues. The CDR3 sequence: CASYTGQGNTGELFF.

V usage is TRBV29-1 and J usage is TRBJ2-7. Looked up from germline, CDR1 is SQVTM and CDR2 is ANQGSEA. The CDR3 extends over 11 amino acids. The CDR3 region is CSVGDTYEQYF.

The CDR3 spells CASSQEPQYTDTQYF. This chain joins TRBV4-1 and TRBJ2-3. Germline V gives CDR1 MGHRA, CDR2 YSYEKL. CDR3 size: 15 residues.

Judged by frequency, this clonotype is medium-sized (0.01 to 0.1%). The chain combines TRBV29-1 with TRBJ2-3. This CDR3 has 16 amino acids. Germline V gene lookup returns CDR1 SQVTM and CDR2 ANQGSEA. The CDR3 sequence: CSAAETDLSGTDTQYF.

This CDR3 reads CASSEGLAGGPAGNEQFF. The chain has TRBV7-8 and TRBJ2-1; TCRdb indicates TRBD2, and absent DNA this call remains unverified. Per the germline V gene, CDR1 is SGHVS and CDR2 is FQNEAQ. The CDR3 runs 18 residues.

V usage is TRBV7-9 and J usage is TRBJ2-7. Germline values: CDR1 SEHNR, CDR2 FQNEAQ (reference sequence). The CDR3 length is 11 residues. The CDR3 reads CASSLHGEQYF.

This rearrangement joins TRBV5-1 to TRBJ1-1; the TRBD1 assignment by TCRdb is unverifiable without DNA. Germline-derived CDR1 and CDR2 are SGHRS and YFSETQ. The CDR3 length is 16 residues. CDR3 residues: CASSLSEYTGDTEAFF.

The chain's CDR3 is CASSPGGQGQETQYF. The chain couples TRBV28 to TRBJ2-5; TCRdb's D call of TRBD1 is untestable without DNA. Germline CDR1 and CDR2: MDHEN and SYDVKM. There are 15 residues in the CDR3.

CDR3 in amino acids: CASSFPLQETQYF. The rearrangement joins TRBV7-9 to TRBJ2-3. The length of the CDR3 is 13 residues. Germline V CDR1 and CDR2: SEHNR, FQNEAQ (reference sequence).

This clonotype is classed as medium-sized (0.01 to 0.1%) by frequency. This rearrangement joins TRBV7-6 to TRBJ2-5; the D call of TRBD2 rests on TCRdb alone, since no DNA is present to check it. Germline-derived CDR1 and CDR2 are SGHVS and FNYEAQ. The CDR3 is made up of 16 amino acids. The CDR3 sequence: CASSYGGSEAGSAQYF.

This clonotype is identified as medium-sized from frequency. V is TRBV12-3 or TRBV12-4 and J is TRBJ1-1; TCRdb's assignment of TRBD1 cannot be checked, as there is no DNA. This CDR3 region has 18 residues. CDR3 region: CASRLPPLYAGGDTEAFF.

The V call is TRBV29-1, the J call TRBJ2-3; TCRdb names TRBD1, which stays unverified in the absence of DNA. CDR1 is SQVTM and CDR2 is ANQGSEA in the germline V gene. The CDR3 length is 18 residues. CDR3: CSVEDSAGQGSSTDTQYF.